This TCR beta chain was sequenced during a study of identical twins listed by TCRdb under 2016. For the study in its entirety: To test whether fetal clonotypes persist, the study used deep sequencing on TCR alpha and beta repertoires from monozygotic twins, unrelated adults of various ages, and cord blood. Replicate twin experiments were performed at different times using different library preparation protocols to rule out contamination. Results the study describes overall, beyond this receptor: Excess twin sharing in beta out-of-frame sequences was weaker because fewer shared sequences lowered the signal-to-noise ratio. Compared with coincidental sharing between unrelated individuals, out-of-frame TCR alpha sequences shared between twins showed an excess of sequences with low generation probability. Fewer insertions were carried by abundant cord blood beta clonotypes, a similar but weaker trend appeared in young adult naive repertoires, and no such trend appeared in memory repertoires. Zero-insertion analyses could be partly confounded by invariant T cells such as MAIT and iNKT, although diverse VJ usage argued against such confounding for most clonotypes. Out-of-frame TCR alpha sharing in monozygotic twins was systematically underestimated by recombination models, whereas sharing between unrelated individuals was in agreement with the recombination models. Because the same donors could not be followed over many years, the conclusions relied on cross-sectional statistical analysis.

Every donor in the study was a healthy Caucasian. Three pairs of female monozygotic twins, all aged roughly 18 to 30 years, made up the twin cohort. Peripheral blood mononuclear cells were the source from which RNA for the TCR libraries was isolated. Library preparation was by 5' RACE. Sequencing used an Illumina HiSeq 2000. Template switching introduced a universal primer binding site; the final cDNA contained a unique molecular identifier, enabling accurate counting of TCR cDNA molecules. Specific primers in the conserved constant-segment region were used to synthesize first-strand cDNA for the TCR alpha and beta chains. To control for contamination, every cDNA library carried two barcodes: a SMART-Mk sample barcode plus Illumina barcodes. TruSeq adapter sequences and Illumina sample barcodes were added in two successive PCR steps. TCR alpha and beta cDNA libraries were sequenced on the Illumina HiSeq platform with custom primers. As for the original processing: MiGEC was used to process raw reads and extract unique molecular identifiers, and MiXCR was used to find CDR3 positions. Recombination models were inferred per individual with the repgenHMM and IGoR tools using an EM algorithm. Shared clonotypes were analyzed with the tcR package in R, and sharing was normalized by the product of cloneset sizes. To study raw recombination without the effects of thymic and clonal selection, out-of-frame nonproductive sequences were analyzed. TCRdb took the public reads, trimmed them with fastp at Q25, ran MiXCR for clone calling and kept in-frame beta chains. Each entry merges the rows of one CDR3 protein and shows their most common DNA and genes. These V and J calls originate from TCRdb's pipeline instead of the authors' own analysis. In all, the sample holds some 900,000 distinct CDR3 sequences, and around an eighth of those were seen once. Around 1.5% of the sample is in the top ten clones.

This clonotype has more than one count but fewer than ten. Its cognate antigen has yet to be identified. The input lacks base qualities; no much larger clone sits a single base away. Looking up the germline V gene (reference sequence) yields CDR1 DFQATT and CDR2 SNEGSKA. The CDR3 sequence holds 12 residues, the cysteine and phenylalanine included. Only the CDR3 portion is preserved as DNA: 36 bases, with reading frame beginning at the first base. V gives up 7 bases and J gives up 1 base, and the segment between their germline ends measures 10 bases. The same data also went into a second study, on yellow fever vaccine responses in identical twins. The second investigation adds: According to the authors, the vaccine-induced T cell response in identical twins seemed to be partly convergent and partly specific to each individual. The study precisely tracked vaccine-responding T cell clones in identical twins.

Recombination joined TRBV20-1 with TRBJ1-2; D gene: possibly TRBD1, on 5 matching bases. Sequencing input: PBMCs. This TCR came from a woman aged 18-29 years in good health. The sequenced DNA: TGCAGTGTTCCGGACATTAACTATGGCTACACCTTC. It specifies CSVPDINYGYTF.